Presented here are 24 T cell receptor beta chains from one specimen sequenced in a study of CD8+ T cells in alopecia areata. As the sequencing template, cDNA was produced by extracting RNA and reverse transcribing it. Profiled with immunoSEQ multiplex PCR; TCRdb holds only in-frame clones, not every one. Found here are about 150,000 clones, 50% to 60% of them singletons; the top ten hold 4.8%. The sample consisted of CD4+ T cells sorted from blood. All receptors derive from a human donor in good health.

The chain recombines TRBV29-1 with TRBJ1-4; D possibly corresponds to TRBD1 (6 bases). With 0 bases removed from V and 8 bases from J, the gap between germline ends came to 7 bases. CDR3 size: 12 residues. Germline assignment: CDR1 SQVTM and CDR2 ANQGSEA. The DNA of the CDR3 is TGCAGCGTTGAAGAGGGGACAGAAAAACTGTTTTTT. Residues: CSVEEGTEKLFF.

Regarding this clone: Other nucleotide sequences from this sample produce the same CDR3. The chain employs TRBV9 and TRBJ2-7, with TRBD2 matching 10 bases. The CDR3 is 15 amino acids. The germline V gene encodes CDR1 SGDLS and CDR2 YYNGEE. J gave up 4 bases and V 0 bases, and 4 bases lay outside the gene matches. DNA of the CDR3: TGTGCCAGCAGCGTAGCAGCGGGAGGGAGTTACGAGCAGTACTTC. This translates into CASSVAAGGSYEQYF.

This clone was detected only a few times. CDR3 coding DNA: TGTGCCTGGAGTGGTTTTCAAAACACAGATACGCAGTATTTT. Its protein is CAWSGFQNTDTQYF. The chain employs TRBV30 and TRBJ2-3; no reliable D call. Germline V CDR1 and CDR2: GTSNPN, SVGIG (reference sequence). This CDR3 is built from 14 residues. Trimming stripped 1 base from V and 2 bases from J, with 10 bases between. Using reference TRBV30 and TRBJ2-3 for the parts outside the CDR3, the full variable domain is SQTIHQWPATLVQPVGSPLSLECTVEGTSNPNLYWYRQAAGRGLQLLFYSVGIGQISSEVPQNLSASRPQDRQFILSSKKLLLSDSGFYLCAWSGFQNTDTQYFGPGTRLTVL.

The sample holds one count of this clone. The chain joins TRBV30 to TRBJ1-1; TRBD1 agrees at 7 bases. The V and J ends lost 2 bases and 1 base, in that order; junction bases with no gene match: 1. Germline values: CDR1 GTSNPN, CDR2 SVGIG (reference sequence). This CDR3 spans 13 amino acids. Written as DNA, the CDR3 is TGTGCCTGGAGTAAGGGGGCGAACACTGAAGCTTTCTTT. This encodes CAWSKGANTEAFF.

This clone was seen more than once but under ten times. CDR3: CSVEASTETQYF. Written as DNA, the CDR3 is TGCAGCGTTGAAGCGAGTACTGAGACCCAGTACTTC. The chain links TRBV29-1 to TRBJ2-5, with D hard to call. Trimming stripped 1 base from V and 5 bases from J, with 8 bases between. The CDR3 is 12 residues long. The germline V gene has CDR1 SQVTM and CDR2 ANQGSEA.

The rearrangement joins TRBV5-1 to TRBJ2-1; D uncertain. Trimming pared 2 bases from V and 7 bases from J, leaving 10 bases between. The CDR3 sequence is 13 residues long. Per the germline V gene, CDR1 is SGHRS and CDR2 is YFSETQ. The CDR3 bases are TGCGCCAGCAGCTTCCTAGTGTCGAATGAGCAGTTCTTC. Its protein product is CASSFLVSNEQFF. The variable domain in full, with the rest retrieved from reference TRBV5-1 and TRBJ2-1, is KAGVTQTPRYLIKTRGQQVTLSCSPISGHRSVSWYQQTPGQGLQFLFEYFSETQRNKGNFPGRFSGRQFSNSRSEMNVSTLELGDSALYLCASSFLVSNEQFFGPGTRLTVL.

V usage is TRBV9 and J usage is TRBJ2-7; D ambiguous. V lost 2 bases, J lost 6 bases, and 15 bases lay in between. The CDR3 has 14 residues. Germline V gene lookup returns CDR1 SGDLS and CDR2 YYNGEE. CDR3 sequence reads: CASSVALSDSEQYF. The CDR3 DNA follows: TGTGCCAGCAGCGTCGCCCTCAGTGATAGCGAGCAGTACTTC.

This clone showed up just a few times. The rearrangement joins TRBV27 to TRBJ2-7, with 9 bases identical to TRBD2. Germline loops: CDR1 MNHEY, CDR2 SMNVEV (reference sequence). The CDR3 is made up of 14 amino acids. The junction had 7 bases not matched to a gene; V was cut back by 7 bases and J by 3 bases. This CDR3 reads CASMRVAGVYEQYF. CDR3 DNA sequence: TGTGCCAGCATGAGGGTAGCGGGAGTCTACGAGCAGTACTTC.

The rearrangement joins TRBV5-6 to TRBJ2-1; 7 bases agree with TRBD2. The V and J ends lost 10 bases and 7 bases, in that order; junction bases with no gene match: 14. CDR1 is SGHDT, CDR2 YYEEEE, per germline. This CDR3 spans 14 amino acids. The CDR3 region has the DNA TGTGCCTTCCAGGCCCCTAGCGGCCAGAATGAGCAGTTCTTC. As protein: CAFQAPSGQNEQFF.

The chain uses TRBV15 and TRBJ1-2; no reliable D call. The CDR3 has 12 residues. Germline CDR1 and CDR2: LNHNV and YYDKDF (reference sequence). With 0 bases removed from V and 6 bases from J, the gap between germline ends came to 5 bases. CDR3 residues: CATSREDHGYTF. Here the CDR3 DNA reads TGTGCCACCAGCAGAGAGGACCATGGCTACACCTTC.

The V gene is TRBV29-1, the J gene TRBJ2-2; D not certain. CDR1 is SQVTM, CDR2 ANQGSEA, per germline. This CDR3 spans 17 amino acids. Trimming left V 4 bases short and J 4 bases short, with 22 bases between. The CDR3, as DNA: TGCAGCGTTGCCCTGTGGGGATTAAAATCCGCCACCGGGGAGCTGTTTTTT. Protein product: CSVALWGLKSATGELFF.

The rearrangement uses TRBV15 and TRBJ2-7; D uncertain. From germline, CDR1 is LNHNV and CDR2 YYDKDF (reference sequence). V was trimmed by 1 base and J by 5 bases, leaving 6 bases between them. The CDR3 runs to 12 residues. The chain's CDR3 is CATSRGGDEQYF. CDR3 nucleotide sequence: TGTGCCACCAGCAGAGGTGGCGACGAGCAGTACTTC.

The rearrangement links TRBV29-1 to TRBJ1-5, with TRBD1 matching over 7 bases. With V trimmed by 7 bases and J by 2 bases, 14 bases remained unmatched. The CDR3 sequence is 16 residues long. Germline lookup yields CDR1 SQVTM and CDR2 ANQGSEA. CDR3 in amino acids: CSDRDRFLGGNQPQHF. In DNA form, the CDR3 reads TGCAGCGACCGGGACAGATTTTTAGGAGGCAATCAGCCCCAGCATTTT.

The CDR3 protein is CASSLAGPASEAFF. Written as DNA, the CDR3 is TGTGCCAGCAGCTTAGCGGGGCCGGCTAGCGAAGCTTTCTTT. The gene calls are TRBV7-9 and TRBJ1-1; possibly TRBD1 for D (5 bases). The CDR3 sequence is 14 residues long. The germline V and J ends were trimmed by 0 bases and 8 bases, with 13 bases remaining between them. The germline V gene has CDR1 SEHNR and CDR2 FQNEAQ (reference sequence).

This rearrangement joins TRBV25-1 to TRBJ2-3; D not certain. V was clipped by 2 bases and J by 0 bases, with 6 bases between them. This CDR3 is built from 14 residues. Germline V gene sequence: CDR1 MGHDK, CDR2 SYGVNS. The CDR3 coding sequence is TGTGCCAGCAGTGAAAATCAGAGCACAGATACGCAGTATTTT. Translation gives CASSENQSTDTQYF.

This clone was seen only a few times. The chain combines TRBV5-1 with TRBJ2-7; either TRBD1 or TRBD2 may fit D (7 bases each). The germline CDR1 and CDR2 sequences are SGHRS and YFSETQ. This CDR3 is 14 amino acids long. With 5 bases removed from V and 6 bases from J, the gap between germline ends came to 18 bases. The CDR3 sequence: CASRPFDREGEQYF. CDR3 bases: TGCGCCAGCAGACCTTTCGACAGGGAGGGCGAGCAGTACTTC.

The chain couples TRBV4-1 to TRBJ2-4; a weak D match, TRBD2 (6 bases). V was trimmed by 0 bases and J by 1 base, leaving 13 bases between them. This CDR3 spans 17 amino acids. Germline values: CDR1 MGHRA, CDR2 YSYEKL. The CDR3: CASSQDWREPAKNIQYF. CDR3 nucleotide sequence: TGCGCCAGCAGCCAAGATTGGAGGGAGCCGGCCAAAAACATTCAGTACTTC.

The chain joins TRBV12-2 to TRBJ2-3. TRBV12-2 is classified as a pseudogene. The CDR3 has 14 residues. CDR3 protein: CASSRRGHTDTQYF. Here the CDR3 DNA reads TGTGCCAGCAGCCGTCGGGGCCACACAGATACGCAGTATTTT.

V and J are TRBV27 and TRBJ1-2; D unresolved. This CDR3 spans 13 amino acids. Germline lookup yields CDR1 MNHEY and CDR2 SMNVEV (reference sequence). The V gene lost 3 bases and the J gene lost 1 base, with 6 bases spanning the gap. CDR3 coding DNA: TGTGCCAGCAGTTTCGGCAGTAACTATGGCTACACCTTC. It yields the protein CASSFGSNYGYTF.

This rearrangement joins TRBV25-1 to TRBJ2-3; 8 nucleotides line up with TRBD1. Per the germline V gene, CDR1 is MGHDK and CDR2 is SYGVNS. This CDR3 is 15 amino acids long. The J segment lost 4 bases and the V segment lost 4 bases, leaving 7 bases of the junction unmatched. The CDR3: CASSVRQGASDTQYF. Written as DNA, the CDR3 is TGTGCCAGCAGTGTACGTCAGGGGGCCTCAGATACGCAGTATTTT.

This clone was seen a few times. The chain uses TRBV7-9 and TRBJ1-1; TRBD1 agrees at 7 bases. Trimming at V came to 5 bases and at J to 0 bases, leaving 6 bases not matched to a gene. Germline CDR1 reads SEHNR; CDR2 reads FQNEAQ (reference sequence). CDR3 length: 15 amino acids. CDR3 in DNA: TGTGCCAGCAGCGGCCGACAGGGACTGAACACTGAAGCTTTCTTT. It specifies CASSGRQGLNTEAFF. Complete variable domain (other parts from reference TRBV7-9 and TRBJ1-1): DTGVSQNPRHKITKRGQNVTFRCDPISEHNRLYWYRQTLGQGPEFLTYFQNEAQLEKSRLLSDRFSAERPKGSFSTLEIQRTEQGDSAMYLCASSGRQGLNTEAFFGQGTRLTVV.

The V and J genes are TRBV2 and TRBJ2-7; D is perhaps TRBD1 (6 bases). The CDR3 spans 15 residues. V lost 5 bases to trimming and J lost 0 bases, with 14 bases between them. Germline CDR1 SNHLY, CDR2 FYNNEI. CDR3 bases: TGTGCCAGCAGTAAACGGACAGATAGCTCCTACGAGCAGTACTTC. This translates into CASSKRTDSSYEQYF.

The chain links TRBV5-1 to TRBJ2-2, with D unresolved. V gave up 0 bases and J gave up 6 bases, with 9 bases separating them. Germline CDR1 and CDR2: SGHRS and YFSETQ. The CDR3 runs to 14 residues. The CDR3 DNA is TGCGCCAGCAGCTTGGATGTCGTGGCCGGGGAGCTGTTTTTT. Its protein product is CASSLDVVAGELFF.

This clone was detected once. This chain connects TRBV6-6 to TRBJ1-2, with D hard to call. Per the germline V gene, CDR1 is MNHNY and CDR2 is SVGAGI (reference sequence). This CDR3 is built from 15 residues. V lost 6 bases and J 3 bases, leaving 17 bases between the germline ends. This chain's CDR3 is CASSQTGKEDYGYTF. The CDR3 DNA reads as TGTGCCAGCAGCCAAACGGGGAAAGAGGACTATGGCTACACCTTC.